This TCR beta chain was observed in a study of cytomegalovirus exposure and HLA in healthy donors. Study background: The 90 to 150 validation repertoires were produced on the same platform as the 650 to 800 repertoires of the first cohort. This was reported in a later analysis.

Germline V gives CDR1 SNHLY, CDR2 FYNNEI. CDR3 size: 14 residues. Deletions cut 6 bases from V and 4 bases from J, with 15 bases between. The table came from immunoSEQ multiplex PCR; TCRdb's copy has only in-frame clones and leaves some out. The sample lists 60,000 or so clones, about 91% occurring once. The TCR sequence derives from a woman aged 30 to 39 in good health and CMV-seronegative. The gene calls are TRBV2 and TRBJ2-5, with D perhaps TRBD1 (6 bases). The sequenced sample consisted of PBMCs. The CDR3 DNA reads TGTGCCAGCAGAGTAACAGGGCCGGGAGAGACCCAGTACTTC. Translated, it gives CASRVTGPGETQYF. The full variable domain, in which reference TRBV2 and TRBJ2-5 provide the parts outside the CDR3, is EPEVTQTPSHQVTQMGQEVILRCVPISNHLYFYWYRQILGQKVEFLVSFYNNEISEKSEIFDDQFSVERPDGSNFTLKIRSTKLEDSAMYFCASRVTGPGETQYFGPGTRLLVL.